This T cell receptor beta chain originates from a study of cytomegalovirus exposure and HLA in healthy donors. General study findings and limits: CMV antigen specificity was confirmed in vitro for a few CMV-associated chains.

V was clipped by 3 bases and J by 3 bases, with 18 bases between them. The CDR3 is 16 residues long. Germline CDR1 and CDR2: SGDLS and YYNGEE. Vbeta (60) and Jbeta (13) primers were used in the PCR. Libraries were prepared by immunoSEQ multiplex PCR; TCRdb keeps only in-frame clonotypes and omits some of them. The sample includes under 200,000 clones. As to this clone: The antigen is not known.

The receptor was derived from a woman younger than 35 in good health and CMV-seropositive. The material sequenced was PBMCs. This sequence joins TRBV9 and TRBJ1-1, with D tentatively TRBD1 (6 bases). CDR3 DNA: TGTGCCAGCAGCGCCGGAGGGGGGAGCGGGGACACTGAAGCTTTCTTT. Encoded protein: CASSAGGGSGDTEAFF.